This TCR beta chain was sequenced in a study of beta chain features in type 1 diabetes. About the study: Patients were similar to healthy donors in age and gender (as well as in cell yields).

Of the isolated RNA, all was reverse transcribed, and so the sequenced material was expressed TCRB transcripts. The assay was immunoSEQ multiplex PCR, and TCRdb's table has in-frame clones only and misses some. In the table there are about 280,000 clones, about 15% of which are singletons. This CDR3 comprises 15 residues. CDR1 is SGHRS and CDR2 is YFSETQ in the germline V gene. The V gene lost 4 bases and the J gene lost 0 bases, with 12 bases spanning the gap. Study observations and caveats: Among patients with Type 1 diabetes, TCRB CDR3s were moderately but significantly shorter in every one of the four CD4+ subsets.

This clone was seen only a few times. What it binds is not known. This receptor was obtained from a man between 18 and 35 years old with type 1 diabetes. The rearrangement links TRBV5-1 to TRBJ2-3, with a possible D match to TRBD2 (6 bases). The sequencing input was naive CD4+ T cells from blood. CDR3 amino acids: CASSPGLSSTDTQYF. CDR3 sequence (DNA): TGCGCCAGCAGCCCAGGACTAAGTAGCACAGATACGCAGTATTTT.